This record covers a single TCR beta chain. Its antigen remains unidentified. The CDR3 runs to 19 residues. V lost 1 base and J 1 base, leaving 20 bases between the germline ends. The data originate from a study of T cells after yellow fever vaccination. Study-level information: Fractions with few cells were prepared using SMART-Seq v4 Ultra Low Input.

TCRdb reanalysed the 5' RACE reads using MiXCR and keeps one entry per CDR3 protein. The repertoire holds about 500,000 distinct CDR3 sequences, with about a sixth as singletons. Broader study findings: Contaminants from the bulk population, in the form of abundant clonotypes, could be found in FACS-sorted repertoires. CD4 and CD8 compartments shared a small share of clonotypes.

This material consisted of PBMCs, taken 4 to 6 days after the first yellow fever vaccination. This TCR was sampled from a man younger than 30 who received the YFV17D yellow fever vaccine. This chain links TRBV12-3 or TRBV12-4 with TRBJ1-5; D gene unclear. DNA for the CDR3: TGTGCCAGCAGTTTAGGGTCTATCGGCAGGCCAACGAGCAATCAGCCCCAGCATTTT. Amino acids: CASSLGSIGRPTSNQPQHF.